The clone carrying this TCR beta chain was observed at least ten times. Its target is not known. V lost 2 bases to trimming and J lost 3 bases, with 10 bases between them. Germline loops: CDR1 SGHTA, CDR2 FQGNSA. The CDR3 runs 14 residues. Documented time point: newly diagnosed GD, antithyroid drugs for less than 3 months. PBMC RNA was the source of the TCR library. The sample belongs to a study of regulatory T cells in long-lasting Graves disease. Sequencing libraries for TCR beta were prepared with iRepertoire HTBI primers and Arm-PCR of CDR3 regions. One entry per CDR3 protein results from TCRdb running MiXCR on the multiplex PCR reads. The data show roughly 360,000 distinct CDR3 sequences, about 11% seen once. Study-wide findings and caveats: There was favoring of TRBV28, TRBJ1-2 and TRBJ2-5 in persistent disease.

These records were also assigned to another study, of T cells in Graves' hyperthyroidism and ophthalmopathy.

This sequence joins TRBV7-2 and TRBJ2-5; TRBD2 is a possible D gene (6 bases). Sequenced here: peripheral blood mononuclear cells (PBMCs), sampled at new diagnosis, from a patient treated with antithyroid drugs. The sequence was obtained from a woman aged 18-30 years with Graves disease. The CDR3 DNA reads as TGTGCCAGCAGCTTAAGGCTAGCGAAAGAGACCCAGTACTTC. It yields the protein CASSLRLAKETQYF.